The rows below give T cell receptor beta chains drawn from one sample of a study of cytomegalovirus exposure and HLA in healthy donors. The data were produced by immunoSEQ multiplex PCR, yet TCRdb's version contains in-frame clones alone and is incomplete. The data hold 250,000 or so clones, with around 87% observed a single time. Material for sequencing was PBMCs. These receptors were obtained from a man between 18 and 29 years old in good health and CMV-seronegative. Each CDR3 is given with its conserved first and last residue. Fields, in order: D gene, J gene, clone size, V gene, CDR3 protein, CDR3 DNA. D genes are given only for firm matches. Rows may omit the clone size; those that give it use once, few, many or a size class.

>TRBD1|TRBJ1-5|NA|TRBV7-2
CASSFYPTGGLNNQPQHF
TGTGCCAGCAGCTTCTATCCGACAGGGGGCCTCAACAATCAGCCCCAGCATTTT
>NA|TRBJ1-3|few|TRBV6-6
CASREQRDTIYF
TGTGCCAGCAGGGAACAGAGGGACACCATATATTTT
>TRBD1|TRBJ2-1|NA|TRBV7-2
CASSQEGQGISEQFF
TGTGCCAGCAGCCAAGAGGGACAGGGAATCAGTGAGCAGTTCTTC
>TRBD1|TRBJ1-2|NA|TRBV27
CASSPRTGAYYGYTF
TGTGCCAGCAGCCCCAGGACAGGGGCGTACTATGGCTACACCTTC
>TRBD1|TRBJ2-5|NA|TRBV7-9
CASSSGDRYQETQYF
TGTGCCAGCAGCTCGGGGGACAGGTATCAAGAGACCCAGTACTTC
>NA|TRBJ2-7|NA|TRBV5-1
CASSAGLSSSYEQYF
TGCGCCAGCAGCGCAGGTCTTTCAAGCTCCTACGAGCAGTACTTC
>NA|TRBJ2-2|once|TRBV28
CASRASFTGELFF
TGTGCCAGCAGAGCTAGTTTTACCGGGGAGCTGTTTTTT
>TRBD2|TRBJ2-1|NA|TRBV29-1
CSVVASGRPNEQFF
TGCAGCGTTGTGGCTAGCGGGAGGCCCAACGAGCAGTTCTTC
>TRBD2|TRBJ2-5|NA|TRBV30
CAWKGRALGGETQYF
TGTGCCTGGAAGGGGAGGGCCTTGGGAGGAGAGACCCAGTACTTC
>NA|TRBJ2-2|NA|TRBV28
CASSRHRVQSGELFF
TGTGCCAGCAGTAGGCACAGGGTTCAGAGCGGGGAGCTGTTTTTT
>TRBD1|TRBJ2-7|NA|TRBV11-3
CASSLGGTGVDEQYF
TGTGCCAGCAGCTTAGGAGGGACAGGGGTGGACGAGCAGTACTTC
>TRBD2|TRBJ2-1|NA|TRBV15
CATSRLAGVRDNEQFF
TGTGCCACCAGCAGACTGGCGGGAGTACGAGACAATGAGCAGTTCTTC
>NA|TRBJ2-2|NA|TRBV7-2
CASSLAGPNTGELFF
TGTGCCAGCAGCTTGGCGGGGCCGAACACCGGGGAGCTGTTTTTT
>TRBD1|TRBJ2-1|NA|TRBV9
CASSVASGGDRGHNEQFF
TGTGCCAGCAGCGTAGCTTCAGGGGGGGACAGGGGACACAATGAGCAGTTCTTC
>TRBD2|TRBJ2-7|once|TRBV10-2
CASSWGLAGVEYEQYF
TGCGCCAGCAGTTGGGGACTAGCGGGAGTGGAGTACGAGCAGTACTTC
>NA|TRBJ1-4|NA|TRBV28
CASSPQGAGNEKLFF
TGTGCCAGCAGTCCCCAAGGGGCTGGGAATGAAAAACTGTTTTTT
>NA|TRBJ2-5|NA|TRBV2
CASRLQTSVGTQYF
TGTGCCAGCAGACTCCAGACTTCGGTGGGGACCCAGTACTTC
>NA|TRBJ2-2|NA|TRBV7-2
CASNPGAGELFF
TGTGCCAGCAACCCGGGAGCCGGGGAGCTGTTTTTT
>NA|TRBJ1-4|NA|TRBV7-8
CASSEQGYATNEKLFF
TGTGCCAGCAGCGAGCAGGGGTATGCAACTAATGAAAAACTGTTTTTT
>TRBD2|TRBJ2-3|NA|TRBV7-2
CASSSAGGRTDTQYF
TGTGCCAGCAGCTCCGCGGGGGGACGGACAGATACGCAGTATTTT
>NA|TRBJ1-6|NA|TRBV9
CASSAKGQVNSPLHF
TGTGCCAGCAGCGCAAAAGGACAAGTTAATTCACCCCTCCACTTT
>NA|TRBJ2-3|once|TRBV5-1
CASSLTGYTDTQYF
TGCGCCAGCAGCTTGACAGGTTATACAGATACGCAGTATTTT
>TRBD2|TRBJ2-6|NA|TRBV7-8
CASSPSRAVAGHGANVLTF
TGTGCCAGCAGCCCTAGCCGGGCGGTAGCGGGGCATGGGGCCAACGTCCTGACTTTC
>NA|TRBJ1-2|NA|TRBV11-2
CASTNIKDRGLYGYTF
TGTGCCAGCACTAACATCAAGGACAGAGGGCTCTATGGCTACACCTTC
>TRBD1|TRBJ2-3|NA|TRBV27
CASSFWGQGTDTQYF
TGTGCCAGCAGTTTCTGGGGACAGGGAACAGATACGCAGTATTTT
>NA|TRBJ1-2|NA|TRBV28
CASSPPGQVYGYTF
TGTGCCAGCAGTCCCCCCGGCCAGGTCTATGGCTACACCTTC
>NA|TRBJ1-5|NA|TRBV1
CTSSLGGPQGQPQHF
TGCACCAGCAGCCTTGGCGGCCCCCAGGGACAGCCCCAGCATTTT
>NA|TRBJ1-1|NA|TRBV9
CASSQGDKITEAFF
TGTGCCAGCAGCCAGGGTGACAAAATCACTGAAGCTTTCTTT
>NA|TRBJ2-3|NA|TRBV27
CASSKKEHSDTQYF
TGTGCCAGCAGTAAGAAAGAGCATTCAGATACGCAGTATTTT
>TRBD2|TRBJ2-1|NA|TRBV5-1
CASSLDPGGVNEQFF
TGCGCCAGCAGCTTGGATCCGGGAGGGGTTAATGAGCAGTTCTTC
>NA|TRBJ1-5|NA|TRBV7-2
CASSPNRGGDQPQHF
TGTGCCAGCAGCCCCAATCGGGGGGGGGATCAGCCCCAGCATTTT
>NA|TRBJ2-7|NA|TRBV4-2
CASSQGFGRGYEQYF
TGTGCCAGCAGCCAAGGCTTCGGTAGAGGGTACGAGCAGTACTTC
>NA|TRBJ2-1|NA|TRBV7-2
CASSFKGDREQFF
TGTGCCAGCAGCTTTAAAGGGGATCGGGAGCAGTTCTTC
>TRBD2|TRBJ2-5|NA|TRBV4-3
CASSRGLAGGQETQYF
TGCGCCAGCAGCCGCGGACTAGCGGGGGGGCAAGAGACCCAGTACTTC
>NA|TRBJ2-5|NA|TRBV5-6
CASSFEVQETQYF
TGTGCCAGCAGCTTCGAGGTCCAAGAGACCCAGTACTTC
>NA|TRBJ1-5|NA|TRBV4-2
CASSQDPSDQPQHF
TGTGCCAGCAGCCAAGATCCCAGCGATCAGCCCCAGCATTTT
>NA|TRBJ2-1|NA|TRBV6-5
CASNKGDNEQFF
TGTGCCAGCAATAAAGGGGACAATGAGCAGTTCTTC
>TRBD1|TRBJ2-2|NA|TRBV10-3
CATQGLWPRDRGNTGELFF
TGTGCCACCCAGGGACTGTGGCCCCGGGACAGGGGGAACACCGGGGAGCTGTTTTTT
>NA|TRBJ2-5|NA|TRBV29-1
CSVGQNQETQYF
TGCAGCGTTGGTCAGAACCAAGAGACCCAGTACTTC
>NA|TRBJ1-3|NA|TRBV19
CASSSGPAGNTIYF
TGTGCCAGTAGTAGCGGGCCTGCCGGAAACACCATATATTTT
>NA|TRBJ2-3|NA|TRBV9
CASSVGWGEGTDTQYF
TGTGCCAGCAGCGTCGGTTGGGGGGAGGGCACAGATACGCAGTATTTT
>TRBD1|TRBJ1-5|NA|TRBV7-2
CASSFPRQGASQHF
TGTGCCAGCAGCTTTCCGAGACAGGGGGCCTCCCAGCATTTT
>NA|TRBJ1-1|NA|TRBV5-4
CASSFPQDIEAFF
TGTGCCAGCAGCTTTCCCCAAGACATTGAAGCTTTCTTT
>TRBD1|TRBJ2-7|NA|TRBV2
CASGFDRVSYEQYF
TGTGCCAGCGGGTTTGACAGGGTCTCCTACGAGCAGTACTTC
>NA|TRBJ1-1|NA|TRBV7-9
CASSQGQYNTEAFF
TGTGCCAGCAGCCAAGGACAGTATAACACTGAAGCTTTCTTT